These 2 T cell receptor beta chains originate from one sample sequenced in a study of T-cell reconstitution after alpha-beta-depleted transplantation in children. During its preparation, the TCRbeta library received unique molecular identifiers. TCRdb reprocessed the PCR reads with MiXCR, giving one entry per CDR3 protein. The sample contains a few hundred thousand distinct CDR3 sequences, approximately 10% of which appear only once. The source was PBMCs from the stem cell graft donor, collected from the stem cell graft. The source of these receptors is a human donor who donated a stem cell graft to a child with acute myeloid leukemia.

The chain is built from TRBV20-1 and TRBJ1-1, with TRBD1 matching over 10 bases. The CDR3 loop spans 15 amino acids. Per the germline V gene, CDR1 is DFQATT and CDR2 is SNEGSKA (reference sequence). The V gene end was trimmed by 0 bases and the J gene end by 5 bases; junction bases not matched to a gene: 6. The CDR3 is CSAREGGTGATEAFF. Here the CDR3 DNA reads TGCAGTGCTAGAGAGGGGGGGACAGGGGCGACTGAAGCTTTCTTT.

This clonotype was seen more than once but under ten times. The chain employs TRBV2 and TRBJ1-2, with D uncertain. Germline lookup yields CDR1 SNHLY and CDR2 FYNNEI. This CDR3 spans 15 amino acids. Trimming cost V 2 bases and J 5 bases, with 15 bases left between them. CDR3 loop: CASSETSRPPYGYTF. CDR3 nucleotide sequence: TGTGCCAGCAGTGAAACCTCCCGGCCTCCTTATGGCTACACCTTC.